This T cell receptor beta chain was captured by sequencing in a study of OX40 agonist ivuxolimab in advanced cancers. Findings and caveats of the study: Expanded peripheral T cells had an undetermined antigen specificity. Fewer expanded clones were found on average in CD4+ than in CD8+ T cells.

The CDR3 sequence is 15 residues long. Germline V lookup: CDR1 LNHNV, CDR2 YYDKDF (reference sequence). Trimming shortened V by 0 bases and J by 3 bases, and 9 bases separated the two germline ends. TCRdb keeps only in-frame clones here, not all; method: immunoSEQ multiplex PCR. Of some 50,000 clones listed, 84% are singletons. With regard to this clone: The antigen is undetermined.

The origin of this receptor is an adult with an advanced solid tumor such as melanoma, head and neck, liver or kidney cancer. J is TRBJ2-1 and V is TRBV15; weak D call: TRBD1 (6 bases). Sequenced here: CD4+ or CD8+ T cells sorted from blood, sampled in a trial of the OX40 agonist ivuxolimab. Here the CDR3 reads CATSREQGFYNEQFF. CDR3 sequence (DNA): TGTGCCACCAGCAGAGAACAGGGATTCTACAATGAGCAGTTCTTC.